The 22 T cell receptor beta chains below come from one sample, sequenced in a study of cytomegalovirus exposure and HLA in healthy donors. Vbeta (60) and Jbeta (13) primers were used in the PCR. Data came from immunoSEQ multiplex PCR; TCRdb stores just in-frame clones and leaves some out. This sample has about 120,000 clones, with 75% to 90% found just once. The sequenced material came from PBMCs. The receptors stem from a young man in good health and CMV-seropositive.

The V call is TRBV13, the J call TRBJ2-7; 10 bases are shared with TRBD2. The J segment lost 4 bases and the V segment lost 3 bases, leaving 12 bases of the junction unmatched. The CDR3 covers 17 residues. CDR1 and CDR2 from the germline V gene are PRHDT and FYEKMQ (reference sequence). As DNA, the CDR3 is TGTGCCAGCAGCTTTGAGCGGGGGGGCAGGGGCCTATACGAGCAGTACTTC. As protein: CASSFERGGRGLYEQYF.

This clone came up once. The V and J genes are TRBV5-1 and TRBJ1-2; 9 bases line up with TRBD1. The CDR3 consists of 15 residues. The V gene's germline CDR1 is SGHRS and CDR2 YFSETQ. With 4 bases clipped from V and 8 bases from J, the junction kept 12 bases outside the gene matches. The CDR3 DNA reads TGCGCCAGCAGCCGCACGGGACAGGGTTTATTGGGCTACACCTTC. Its protein is CASSRTGQGLLGYTF. Drawing the rest from reference TRBV5-1 and TRBJ1-2, the complete variable domain is KAGVTQTPRYLIKTRGQQVTLSCSPISGHRSVSWYQQTPGQGLQFLFEYFSETQRNKGNFPGRFSGRQFSNSRSEMNVSTLELGDSALYLCASSRTGQGLLGYTFGSGTRLTVV.

The rearrangement links TRBV6-1 to TRBJ2-5; 9 bases map to TRBD2. Looked up from germline, CDR1 is MNHNS and CDR2 is SASEGT. This CDR3 contains 16 residues. The V segment lost 3 bases and the J segment 6 bases; nucleotides outside the gene matches: 11. The chain's CDR3 is CASSELRGGSQKTQYF. DNA for the CDR3: TGTGCCAGCAGTGAGCTGCGGGGGGGCTCTCAAAAGACCCAGTACTTC.

V usage is TRBV10-3 and J usage is TRBJ1-6; the match to TRBD1 covers 7 bases. The V gene's germline CDR1 is ENHRY and CDR2 SYGVKD. The length of the CDR3 is 16 residues. The J segment lost 9 bases and the V segment lost 10 bases, leaving 18 bases of the junction unmatched. CDR3 sequence reads: CATLRGGSGQISPLHF. The CDR3 DNA reads as TGTGCCACCCTCCGTGGAGGGTCGGGACAGATTTCACCCCTCCACTTT.

The sample holds one count of this clone. The gene calls are TRBV4-1 and TRBJ1-5; no clear D gene. The CDR3 totals 14 residues. Germline lookup yields CDR1 MGHRA and CDR2 YSYEKL. V gave up 2 bases and J gave up 5 bases, with 10 bases separating them. The DNA for the CDR3 is TGCGCCAGCAGCCAATCCCTGAGTTATCAGCCCCAGCATTTT. Its translation is CASSQSLSYQPQHF.

The chain is built from TRBV6-5 and TRBJ1-5, with D perhaps matching TRBD1 (5 bases). With 4 bases removed from V and 2 bases from J, the gap between germline ends came to 9 bases. The CDR3 contains 14 residues. The germline gives CDR1 MNHEY, CDR2 SVGAGI. This CDR3 reads CASSWAGGNQPQHF. CDR3 DNA: TGTGCCAGCAGTTGGGCGGGGGGCAATCAGCCCCAGCATTTT.

This chain uses TRBV25-1 with TRBJ2-1; 10 nucleotides match TRBD2. Germline V gives CDR1 MGHDK, CDR2 SYGVNS. The CDR3 is 14 residues long. The J segment lost 2 bases and the V segment lost 6 bases, leaving 1 base of the junction unmatched. The CDR3 nucleotides are TGTGCCAGCAGCCTAGCGGGGGCCTACAATGAGCAGTTCTTC. It specifies CASSLAGAYNEQFF. Based on the CDR3 plus reference TRBV25-1 and TRBJ2-1, the full variable domain is EADIYQTPRYLVIGTGKKITLECSQTMGHDKMYWYQQDPGMELHLIHYSYGVNSTEKGDLSSESTVSRIRTEHFPLTLESARPSHTSQYLCASSLAGAYNEQFFGPGTRLTVL.

This chain connects TRBV29-1 to TRBJ2-1; D not resolved. The CDR3 has 16 amino acids. Germline CDR1 reads SQVTM; CDR2 reads ANQGSEA. Trimming pared 1 base from V and 0 bases from J, leaving 13 bases between. The CDR3 reads CSVEGSQISSYNEQFF. The CDR3 region has the DNA TGCAGCGTTGAAGGTAGTCAAATAAGCTCCTACAATGAGCAGTTCTTC.

This clone appeared once. This chain connects TRBV12-5 to TRBJ2-7; D is ambiguous. The CDR3 spans 12 residues. V was cut by 3 bases and J by 3 bases, with 6 bases left in between. The germline gives CDR1 LGHNT, CDR2 FRNRAP. The CDR3 is CASGLSHYEQYF. The DNA for the CDR3 is TGTGCTAGTGGTTTATCCCACTACGAGCAGTACTTC. Combining the CDR3 with reference TRBV12-5 and TRBJ2-7 gives the whole variable domain DARVTQTPRHKVTEMGQEVTMRCQPILGHNTVFWYRQTMMQGLELLAYFRNRAPLDDSGMPKDRFSAEMPDATLATLKIQPSEPRDSAVYFCASGLSHYEQYFGPGTRLTVT.

The rearrangement links TRBV27 to TRBJ2-3; D is perhaps TRBD2 (6 bases). The CDR3 runs 15 residues. Trimming shortened V by 2 bases and J by 5 bases, and 14 bases separated the two germline ends. Germline CDR1 MNHEY, CDR2 SMNVEV (reference sequence). CDR3 bases: TGTGCCAGCAGTTTAGGCGGACTATCAATAGATACGCAGTATTTT. It is translated as CASSLGGLSIDTQYF.

This sequence joins TRBV11-2 and TRBJ1-2; TRBD1 matches at 12 bases. Unmatched junction bases numbered 7, after V lost 5 bases and J lost 9 bases. Per the germline V gene, CDR1 is SGHAT and CDR2 is FQNNGV. This CDR3 has 14 amino acids. The CDR3 region is CASSLGQGAASYTF. CDR3 nucleotide sequence: TGTGCCAGCAGCCTGGGACAGGGGGCGGCGAGCTACACCTTC. The variable domain in full, with the rest retrieved from reference TRBV11-2 and TRBJ1-2, is EAGVAQSPRYKIIEKRQSVAFWCNPISGHATLYWYQQILGQGPKLLIQFQNNGVVDDSQLPKDRFSAERLKGVDSTLKIQPAKLEDSAVYLCASSLGQGAASYTFGSGTRLTVV.

V usage is TRBV6-1 and J usage is TRBJ2-1, with D possibly being TRBD2 (6 bases). In germline, CDR1 is MNHNS, CDR2 SASEGT. This CDR3 contains 13 residues. V lost 9 bases and J lost 4, with 13 bases in between. The DNA of the CDR3 is TGTGCCAGTTCGGGACTCCCATACAATGAGCAGTTCTTC. Translating it yields CASSGLPYNEQFF.

This clone is a singleton in its sample. V gene TRBV6-5 combines with J gene TRBJ1-1; D perhaps matches TRBD1 (6 bases). The CDR3 contains 15 residues. The germline V and J ends were trimmed by 0 bases and 1 base, with 9 bases remaining between them. The germline gives CDR1 MNHEY, CDR2 SVGAGI. Here the CDR3 reads CASSYSLGQNTEAFF. As DNA, the CDR3 is TGTGCCAGCAGTTACTCTTTGGGACAGAACACTGAAGCTTTCTTT.

V and J are TRBV15 and TRBJ1-2; TRBD1 agrees at 10 bases. The CDR3 has 18 residues. After removal of 1 base from V and 1 base from J, the junction contained 9 bases not matched to a gene. Germline lookup yields CDR1 LNHNV and CDR2 YYDKDF (reference sequence). This CDR3 reads CATSRGFLGQGYNYGYTF. The DNA of the CDR3 is TGTGCCACCAGCAGAGGATTTCTGGGACAGGGGTATAACTATGGCTACACCTTC.

The chain carries TRBV16 and TRBJ1-6; D unclear. V lost 3 bases to trimming and J lost 5 bases, with 11 bases between them. The CDR3 contains 15 residues. In germline, CDR1 is KGHSY, CDR2 FQNENV. The CDR3 is CASSQLEPNNSPLHF. CDR3 DNA sequence: TGTGCCAGCAGCCAGCTGGAGCCCAATAATTCACCCCTCCACTTT.

This clone is a singleton in its sample. The chain carries TRBV6-1 and TRBJ1-6; 7 nucleotides agree with TRBD1. The CDR3 spans 12 residues. Germline CDR1 and CDR2: MNHNS and SASEGT. CDR3 protein: CAVEGAYSPLHF. The CDR3, as DNA: TGTGCGGTGGAGGGGGCTTATTCACCCCTCCACTTT.

The rearrangement joins TRBV27 to TRBJ1-2; 8 nucleotides line up with TRBD1. Germline CDR1 is MNHEY and CDR2 is SMNVEV (reference sequence). This CDR3 contains 18 residues. J gave up 0 bases and V 5 bases, and 14 bases lay outside the gene matches. Written as DNA, the CDR3 is TGTGCCAGCAGTCTACGGCCAGGGGGCCTTGTAGCTAACTATGGCTACACCTTC. Translating it yields CASSLRPGGLVANYGYTF.

CDR3 protein: CASSPEGAGNTIYF. DNA of the CDR3: TGTGCCAGTAGTCCTGAGGGAGCTGGAAACACCATATATTTT. The rearrangement joins TRBV19 to TRBJ1-3; D gene ambiguous. The CDR3 runs 14 residues. Germline values: CDR1 LNHDA, CDR2 SQIVND (reference sequence). V was pared by 5 bases and J by 2 bases, with 10 bases between.

The V gene is TRBV9, the J gene TRBJ2-7; TRBD2 matches 8 bases. This CDR3 has 14 residues. The V segment lost 3 bases and the J segment 2 bases; nucleotides outside the gene matches: 4. The germline CDR1 and CDR2 sequences are SGDLS and YYNGEE. CDR3 nucleotides: TGTGCCAGCAGCGGTACTAGCGGCCCCTACGAGCAGTACTTC. Translating it yields CASSGTSGPYEQYF.

The chain links TRBV7-8 to TRBJ2-3, with TRBD2 identical over 8 bases. The J segment lost 2 bases and the V segment lost 5 bases, leaving 6 bases of the junction unmatched. The CDR3 covers 15 residues. The germline gives CDR1 SGHVS, CDR2 FQNEAQ. In DNA, the CDR3 is TGTGCCAGCAGCCCGAGCGGGAGAAACACAGATACGCAGTATTTT. Its translation is CASSPSGRNTDTQYF.

This chain joins TRBV7-2 and TRBJ1-6; a weak D match, TRBD1 (5 bases). The CDR3 runs to 14 residues. Germline assignment: CDR1 SGHTA and CDR2 FQGNSA. Trimming shortened V by 2 bases and J by 7 bases, and 9 bases separated the two germline ends. The CDR3 nucleotides read TGTGCCAGCAGCTTAACAGGCCTAAATTCACCCCTCCACTTT. Protein product: CASSLTGLNSPLHF.

This clone was found a few times. This sequence joins TRBV29-1 and TRBJ2-2; TRBD2 is a possible D gene (6 bases). Germline V gene sequence: CDR1 SQVTM, CDR2 ANQGSEA. The germline V and J ends were trimmed by 7 bases and 5 bases, with 14 bases remaining between them. The CDR3 runs 13 residues. The DNA of the CDR3 is TGCAGCGGGGCCCGGGACTTAACCGGGGAGCTGTTTTTT. Encoded protein: CSGARDLTGELFF.